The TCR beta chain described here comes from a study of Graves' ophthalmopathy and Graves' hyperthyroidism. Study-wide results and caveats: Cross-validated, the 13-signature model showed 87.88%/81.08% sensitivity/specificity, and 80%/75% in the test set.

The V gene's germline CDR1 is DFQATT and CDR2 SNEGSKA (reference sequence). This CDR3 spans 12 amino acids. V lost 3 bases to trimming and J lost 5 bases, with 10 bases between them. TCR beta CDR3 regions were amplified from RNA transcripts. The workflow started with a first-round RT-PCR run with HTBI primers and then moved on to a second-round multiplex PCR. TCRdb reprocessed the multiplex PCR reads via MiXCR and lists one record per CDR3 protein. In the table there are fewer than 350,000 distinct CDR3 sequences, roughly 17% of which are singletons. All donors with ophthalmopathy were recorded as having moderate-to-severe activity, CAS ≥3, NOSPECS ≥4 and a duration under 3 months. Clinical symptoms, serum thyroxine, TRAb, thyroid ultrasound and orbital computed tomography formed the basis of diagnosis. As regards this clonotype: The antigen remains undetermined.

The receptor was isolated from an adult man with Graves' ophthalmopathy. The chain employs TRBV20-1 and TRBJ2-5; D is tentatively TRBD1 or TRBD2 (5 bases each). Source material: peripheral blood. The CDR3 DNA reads TGCAGTGCTAGCGGGGCTCCGGAGACCCAGTACTTC. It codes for CSASGAPETQYF.